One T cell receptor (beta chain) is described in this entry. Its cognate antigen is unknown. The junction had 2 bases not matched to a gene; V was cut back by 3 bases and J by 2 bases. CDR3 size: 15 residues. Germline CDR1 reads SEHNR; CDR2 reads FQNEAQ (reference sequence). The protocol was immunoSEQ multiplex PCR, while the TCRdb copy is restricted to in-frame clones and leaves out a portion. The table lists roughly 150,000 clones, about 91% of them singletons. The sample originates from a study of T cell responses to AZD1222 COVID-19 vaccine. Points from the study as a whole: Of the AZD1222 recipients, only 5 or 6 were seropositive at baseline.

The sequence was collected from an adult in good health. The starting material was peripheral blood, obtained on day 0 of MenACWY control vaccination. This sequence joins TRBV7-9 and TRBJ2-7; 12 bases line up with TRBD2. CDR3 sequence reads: CASSFGLAGTYEQYF. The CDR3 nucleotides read TGTGCCAGCAGCTTTGGACTAGCGGGAACCTACGAGCAGTACTTC.